A selection of T cell receptor beta chains follows, all from one sample in a study of blood T cell repertoires in COVID-19. Assay: immunoSEQ multiplex PCR; the TCRdb copy retains only in-frame clones and omits some. Of approximately 94,000 clones detected, under 90% appear once; the ten largest clones hold roughly 13%. Sequenced input: peripheral blood. These receptors were collected from a human donor in a cohort sampled during active COVID-19. Both conserved end residues are part of each CDR3. The D gene is left open where the match is weak. Where a row states a size, it is once, few, many or the class of an expanded clone; other rows omit it.

-,TRBJ2-6,-,TRBV10-3,TGTGCCATCAGAGGGACTCCCTCTGGGGCCAACGTCCTGACTTTC,CAIRGTPSGANVLTF
-,TRBJ2-2,TRBD1,TRBV5-1,TGCGCCAGCAGCGAACAGACAGGGTCTGGGGAGCTGTTTTTT,CASSEQTGSGELFF
few,TRBJ2-7,TRBD1,TRBV4-1,TGCGCCAGCAGCCATGGGGACAGGGCTTTCGAGCAGTACTTC,CASSHGDRAFEQYF
-,TRBJ1-2,TRBD1,TRBV30,TGTGCCTGCCAGGACAGGGGAGGAGGCTACACCTTC,CACQDRGGGYTF
-,TRBJ1-5,-,TRBV5-1,TGCGCCAGCAGCTTGGAGGGGGTTAGCAATCAGCCCCAGCATTTT,CASSLEGVSNQPQHF
-,TRBJ1-1,-,TRBV19,TGTGCCAGTACCCCCGAGGTCCCTTACACTGAAGCTTTCTTT,CASTPEVPYTEAFF
-,TRBJ1-1,-,TRBV3-1/TRBV3-2,TGTGCCAGCAGCCTGACAGACATGAACACTGAAGCTTTCTTT,CASSLTDMNTEAFF
-,TRBJ2-7,-,TRBV2,TGTGCCAGCAGTGACCTGGAGTTTCTCTCATACGAGCAGTACTTC,CASSDLEFLSYEQYF
-,TRBJ1-2,TRBD1,TRBV6-5,TGTGCCAGCAGACGGACAGGCGAGGACTATGGCTACACCTTC,CASRRTGEDYGYTF
-,TRBJ2-2,TRBD2,TRBV5-8,TGTGCCAGCAGCACGAGGGGGACTAGCGGGGTCGCGAACACCGGGGAGCTGTTTTTT,CASSTRGTSGVANTGELFF
-,TRBJ2-7,-,TRBV27,TGTGCCAGCAGTTTATCGGGAGCAGACCTCGGGGAGCAGTACTTC,CASSLSGADLGEQYF